Below, 15 T cell receptor beta chains from the same sample are listed, as sequenced in a study of graft-versus-host responses after intestinal transplantation. Intraepithelial lymphocytes and lamina propria lymphocytes were released through processing of graft tissue. Profiled with immunoSEQ multiplex PCR; TCRdb holds only in-frame clones, not every one. The sample lists tens of thousands of clones, 60% to 85% occurring once. Source: ileum tissue, taken 98 days after intestinal transplantation. Receptors originate from a human patient who received an intestinal transplant, so some T cells may come from the graft donor.

This chain uses TRBV27 with TRBJ2-1; maybe TRBD1 (5 bases). CDR1 MNHEY and CDR2 SMNVEV come from the germline V gene (reference sequence). V lost 5 bases to trimming and J lost 9 bases, with 17 bases between them. The CDR3 loop spans 14 amino acids. CDR3 sequence: CASSLIGQASEQFF. CDR3 sequence (DNA): TGTGCCAGCAGTCTAATCGGACAAGCCAGTGAGCAGTTCTTC.

The chain joins TRBV15 to TRBJ1-2, with a tentative D call TRBD1 (5 bases). The V end lost 3 bases, the J end lost 4 bases, and 9 bases lay between the germline ends. This CDR3 is built from 13 residues. From germline, CDR1 is LNHNV and CDR2 YYDKDF (reference sequence). CDR3 amino acids: CATSSGGGYGYTF. For the CDR3, the DNA is TGTGCCACCAGCAGTGGGGGTGGCTATGGCTACACCTTC.

V usage is TRBV27 and J usage is TRBJ2-2; the match to TRBD2 covers 8 bases. This CDR3 region has 17 residues. J gave up 0 bases and V 5 bases, and 8 bases lay outside the gene matches. Germline V CDR1 and CDR2: MNHEY, SMNVEV (reference sequence). CDR3 loop: CASSISAGGTNTGELFF. The CDR3 region has the DNA TGTGCCAGCAGTATAAGCGCGGGGGGCACGAACACCGGGGAGCTGTTTTTT.

The V gene is TRBV18, the J gene TRBJ1-1; a possible D gene is TRBD1 (6 bases). V was clipped by 1 base and J by 8 bases, with 17 bases between them. CDR1 KGHSH and CDR2 LQKENI come from the germline V gene. The CDR3 length is 15 residues. The DNA for the CDR3 is TGTGCCAGCTCACCACTCCGGGCAGGGGCAGGGGAAGCTTTCTTT. Protein: CASSPLRAGAGEAFF.

The chain joins TRBV19 to TRBJ1-1; D is unclear. V was pared by 5 bases and J by 6 bases, with 19 bases between. Germline loops: CDR1 LNHDA, CDR2 SQIVND (reference sequence). The CDR3 is made up of 15 amino acids. The DNA for the CDR3 is TGTGCCAGTAGTTCCTCCATGACGGGTGTGCCTGAAGCTTTCTTT. It codes for CASSSSMTGVPEAFF.

The rearrangement links TRBV4-1 to TRBJ1-2; maybe TRBD1 (5 bases). The germline gives CDR1 MGHRA, CDR2 YSYEKL. The ends were cut back, 0 bases at V and 5 bases at J, with 13 bases in the middle. The CDR3 extends over 15 amino acids. The CDR3 DNA reads as TGCGCCAGCAGCCAAGATTCGACAGTCCCTTATGGCTACACCTTC. Its protein is CASSQDSTVPYGYTF.

The chain couples TRBV7-6 to TRBJ2-3; 9 nucleotides agree with TRBD2. Germline-derived CDR1 and CDR2 are SGHVS and FNYEAQ. V lost 1 base to trimming and J lost 1 base; unmatched junction nucleotides: 6. The CDR3 consists of 17 residues. In DNA form, the CDR3 reads TGTGCCAGCAGCTTAGTTTCCAGACTAGCGGGCACAGATACGCAGTATTTT. Translated: CASSLVSRLAGTDTQYF.

This chain links TRBV6-6 with TRBJ1-5; D unresolved. This CDR3 has 14 residues. Per germline, CDR1 MNHNY and CDR2 SVGAGI (reference sequence). Between the trimmed V and J ends, which lost 8 bases and 3 bases, there was a span of 14 bases. This chain's CDR3 is CASSSSADNQPQHF. Here the CDR3 DNA reads TGTGCCAGCTCGTCCTCGGCAGACAATCAGCCCCAGCATTTT.

V and J are TRBV6-1 and TRBJ1-2; D not certain. The germline gives CDR1 MNHNS, CDR2 SASEGT. This CDR3 has 12 residues. V was shortened by 6 bases and J by 5 bases, with 10 bases between the two germline ends. The CDR3 spells CASRRRLYGYTF. The CDR3 DNA is TGTGCCAGCAGGCGGAGGCTATATGGCTACACCTTC.

J is TRBJ2-1 and V is TRBV19; 13 bases fit TRBD2. CDR3 length: 15 amino acids. Germline lookup yields CDR1 LNHDA and CDR2 SQIVND (reference sequence). The junction had 4 bases not matched to a gene; V was cut back by 5 bases and J by 6 bases. CDR3 bases: TGTGCCAGTAGTGCGGGACTAGCGGGATCCAATGAGCAGTTCTTC. Translating it yields CASSAGLAGSNEQFF. The full variable domain, completed using reference TRBV19 and TRBJ2-1, is DGGITQSPKYLFRKEGQNVTLSCEQNLNHDAMYWYRQDPGQGLRLIYYSQIVNDFQKGDIAEGYSVSREKKESFPLTVTSAQKNPTAFYLCASSAGLAGSNEQFFGPGTRLTVL.

This clone was detected only a few times. The V gene is TRBV4-1, the J gene TRBJ1-1, with D maybe TRBD1 (6 bases). Trimming took 3 bases from V and 4 from J, leaving 9 bases between them. Germline values: CDR1 MGHRA, CDR2 YSYEKL. This CDR3 has 13 residues. The CDR3 DNA reads TGCGCCAGCAGCCAGGGGGCGACCACTGAAGCTTTCTTT. This codes for CASSQGATTEAFF.

The chain carries TRBV14 and TRBJ2-7, with 7 bases fitting TRBD1. Per the germline V gene, CDR1 is SGHDN and CDR2 is FVKESK. V gave up 0 bases and J gave up 1 base; unmatched junction bases: 6. This CDR3 region has 16 residues. For the CDR3, the DNA is TGTGCCAGCAGCCAAGACTGGGACAGCTATTCCTACGAGCAGTACTTC. It translates to CASSQDWDSYSYEQYF.

The rearrangement links TRBV6-5 to TRBJ1-2; weak D call: TRBD1 (6 bases). The CDR3 consists of 16 residues. V lost 4 bases, J lost 5 bases, and 20 bases lay in between. Germline V CDR1 and CDR2: MNHEY, SVGAGI. CDR3 nucleotide sequence: TGTGCCAGCAGTTCCCTACCGGGACAAACCCCTTATGGCTACACCTTC. Its translation is CASSSLPGQTPYGYTF.

The rearrangement links TRBV6-5 to TRBJ1-1, with TRBD1 as a possible D gene (5 bases). The germline V gene encodes CDR1 MNHEY and CDR2 SVGAGI. The CDR3 runs 14 residues. V dropped 2 bases and J dropped 4 bases, with 11 bases sitting between them. CDR3 in amino acids: CASSYGGGSTEAFF. CDR3 nucleotide sequence: TGTGCCAGCAGTTACGGGGGAGGGAGCACTGAAGCTTTCTTT.

Turning to this clone: The DNA is left out, because the CDR3 cannot be placed on it with certainty; the CDR3 is given as TCRdb lists it. V is TRBV11-2 and J is TRBJ2-3. Germline V gene sequence: CDR1 SGHAT, CDR2 FQNNGV. The CDR3 extends over 17 residues, inclusive of both ends. This chain's CDR3 is CASSFGPGTIFTDTQYF.